The 5 T cell receptor beta chains below all came from one sample that was sequenced in a study of cytomegalovirus exposure and HLA in healthy donors. Use of 60 Vbeta and 13 Jbeta primers characterized the PCR. Here immunoSEQ multiplex PCR was the method, and the copy in TCRdb shows in-frame clones only, minus some. The sample has around 150,000 clones; 77% are singletons. The sequencing input was PBMCs. These TCRs come from a woman aged 40 to 50 in good health and CMV-seropositive.

This sequence joins TRBV15 and TRBJ2-3; D may be TRBD2 (6 bases). The CDR3 spans 14 residues. V lost 3 bases to trimming and J lost 4 bases, with 11 bases between them. Germline CDR1 and CDR2: LNHNV and YYDKDF (reference sequence). The chain's CDR3 is CATSSGDFADTQYF. CDR3 nucleotide sequence: TGTGCCACCAGCAGCGGGGACTTTGCAGATACGCAGTATTTT.

This chain uses TRBV30 with TRBJ2-2; D gene uncertain. Germline V gives CDR1 GTSNPN, CDR2 SVGIG (reference sequence). This CDR3 comprises 14 residues. Trimming shortened V by 3 bases and J by 4 bases, and 12 bases separated the two germline ends. The CDR3 protein is CAWSRPPGTGELFF. The DNA of the CDR3 is TGTGCCTGGAGCCGACCCCCGGGCACCGGGGAGCTGTTTTTT.

The gene calls are TRBV7-2 and TRBJ2-2; 7 nucleotides match TRBD2. The CDR3 is 16 amino acids. CDR1 is SGHTA, CDR2 FQGNSA, per germline. After removal of 3 bases from V and 0 bases from J, the junction contained 4 bases not matched to a gene. CDR3 loop: CASSLGGTANTGELFF. DNA for the CDR3: TGTGCCAGCAGCTTGGGGGGGACGGCGAACACCGGGGAGCTGTTTTTT.

The V and J genes are TRBV7-9 and TRBJ2-7; perhaps TRBD2 as D (6 bases). Germline loops: CDR1 SEHNR, CDR2 FQNEAQ (reference sequence). Between the trimmed V and J ends, which lost 1 base and 2 bases, there was a span of 18 bases. The CDR3 is 17 amino acids. This chain's CDR3 is CASSLGGLRDSAYEQYF. CDR3 in DNA: TGTGCCAGCAGCTTAGGCGGTCTCCGGGACTCTGCCTACGAGCAGTACTTC. Together with reference TRBV7-9 and TRBJ2-7, the CDR3 gives the full variable domain: DTGVSQNPRHKITKRGQNVTFRCDPISEHNRLYWYRQTLGQGPEFLTYFQNEAQLEKSRLLSDRFSAERPKGSFSTLEIQRTEQGDSAMYLCASSLGGLRDSAYEQYFGPGTRLTVT.

The V gene is TRBV9, the J gene TRBJ1-5; TRBD1 might be the D (6 bases). CDR1 is SGDLS, CDR2 YYNGEE, per germline. V lost 0 bases to trimming and J lost 3 bases, with 10 bases between them. The CDR3 is 15 amino acids. CDR3 loop: CASSVGQGINQPQHF. The CDR3 DNA reads TGTGCCAGCAGCGTAGGGCAGGGGATCAATCAGCCCCAGCATTTT. Supplemented by reference TRBV9 and TRBJ1-5, the full variable domain reads DSGVTQTPKHLITATGQRVTLRCSPRSGDLSVYWYQQSLDQGLQFLIQYYNGEERAKGNILERFSAQQFPDLHSELNLSSLELGDSALYFCASSVGQGINQPQHFGDGTRLSIL.